Here is one T cell receptor beta chain with its context. This sample was taken from a study of shared T cell receptors in the human thymus. Looked up from germline, CDR1 is GTSNPN and CDR2 is SVGIG (reference sequence). The trim removed 2 bases at V and 6 bases at J, leaving 1 base unmatched. The CDR3 is made up of 13 amino acids. Generated by immunoSEQ multiplex PCR, the TCRdb table keeps only in-frame clones and is missing some. The sample carries under 850,000 clones, around 87% recorded once. The data were also submitted as part of a second study, on human thymus T cells. This second study says: Infants served as donors; they were healthy and Finnish and were having corrective surgery for congenital heart defects. Thymus specimens were resections from corrective heart surgery. In thymic and blood repertoires alike, V and J usage looked biased. Thymic repertoires overlap heavily among unrelated individuals, related research has reported.

The TCR originated in a boy in the first two years of life with a congenital heart defect. Sequencing used thymocytes. J is TRBJ2-2 and V is TRBV30, with 9 bases identical to TRBD2. Written as DNA, the CDR3 is TGTGCCTGGAGTTGGACTAGCGCCGGGGAGCTGTTTTTT. This codes for CAWSWTSAGELFF.